The subject of this entry is one T cell receptor beta chain. These data belong to a study of blood T cell repertoires in COVID-19. Overall study: Spain, Italy and the United States supplied samples that represented acute and convalescent COVID-19. PBMCs, B-cell-depleted T cells, or T cells were the source of the cDNA or gDNA that made up the material.

In the authors' workflow: Nucleated cell counts were estimated from reference gene primer amplification. Sequencing was performed with immunoSEQ multiplex PCR; in TCRdb, only in-frame clones are kept and a portion is missing. V, J and clone size are taken as reported in that table, and D and trimming were inferred from the DNA itself. The sample includes a few hundred thousand clones, 75% to 90% of them seen just once. V shed 1 base, J shed 2 bases, and the junction held 5 bases outside the gene matches. This CDR3 has 16 residues. CDR1 MDHEN and CDR2 SYDVKM come from the germline V gene. J is TRBJ2-3 and V is TRBV28; 8 bases align to TRBD1. This clonotype was sampled from a man aged 25-40 years with acute or convalescent COVID-19. The sequencing input was peripheral blood. The CDR3 coding sequence is TGTGCCAGCAGTTTATTGACAGGGGTGGTCACAGATACGCAGTATTTT. This gives the protein CASSLLTGVVTDTQYF.